The 12 T cell receptor beta chains given below trace back to one sample, sequenced in a study of shared clonotypes between healthy human individuals. Measured with immunoSEQ multiplex PCR; TCRdb has only the in-frame clones, and not every one. Of 400,000 or so clones listed, approximately 96% are singletons. Source material: memory CD8+ T cells sorted from blood. Subset indicated: CD45RO+ cells pooled with CCR7-negative TemRA cells. The receptors derive from a man aged 25 to 40 in good health.

This rearrangement joins TRBV10-2 to TRBJ2-1; 7 bases align to TRBD1. This CDR3 region has 14 residues. Germline V gene lookup returns CDR1 WSHSY and CDR2 SAAADI. The trim removed 8 bases at V and 4 bases at J, leaving 8 bases unmatched. The CDR3 nucleotides are TGCGCCAGCGGAACCGGGACAGCATACAATGAGCAGTTCTTC. It translates to CASGTGTAYNEQFF.

The J gene is TRBJ1-2, the V gene TRBV12-5; the D gene is possibly TRBD1 (5 bases). V dropped 4 bases and J dropped 2 bases, with 11 bases sitting between them. CDR3 size: 14 residues. Germline CDR1 LGHNT, CDR2 FRNRAP. The CDR3 reads CASGWGRDNYGYTF. Written as DNA, the CDR3 is TGTGCTAGTGGTTGGGGTAGGGACAACTATGGCTACACCTTC.

V gene TRBV7-2 combines with J gene TRBJ2-5; 10 bases are shared with TRBD2. V was pared by 6 bases and J by 2 bases, with 3 bases of the junction left unmatched. The CDR3 loop spans 14 amino acids. Germline CDR1 is SGHTA and CDR2 is FQGNSA. CDR3 sequence: CASSVSGGQETQYF. CDR3 DNA sequence: TGTGCCAGCAGTGTTAGCGGGGGGCAAGAGACCCAGTACTTC. The complete variable domain, with remaining parts taken from reference TRBV7-2 and TRBJ2-5, reads GAGVSQSPSNKVTEKGKDVELRCDPISGHTALYWYRQSLGQGLEFLIYFQGNSAPDKSGLPSDRFSAERTGGSVSTLTIQRTQQEDSAVYLCASSVSGGQETQYFGPGTRLLVL.

V is TRBV9 and J is TRBJ1-1; no clear D gene. Germline values: CDR1 SGDLS, CDR2 YYNGEE. V shed 0 bases and J shed 1 base, with 7 bases lying between them. The CDR3 covers 14 residues. DNA for the CDR3: TGTGCCAGCAGCGTAGGGCGGAAGAACACTGAAGCTTTCTTT. Translated: CASSVGRKNTEAFF.

Details on this clone: This sample includes further DNA sequences coding for the same CDR3. The chain employs TRBV6-1 and TRBJ1-1; D not certain. CDR3 length: 13 amino acids. Germline values: CDR1 MNHNS, CDR2 SASEGT. V was pared by 3 bases and J by 1 base, with 6 bases between. The CDR3 DNA is TGTGCCAGCAGTGAGGTAGAGAACACTGAAGCTTTCTTT. Residues: CASSEVENTEAFF.

The V gene is TRBV4-2, the J gene TRBJ2-5; no definite D call. The CDR3 consists of 13 residues. V gave up 0 bases and J gave up 4 bases, with 6 bases separating them. The V gene's germline CDR1 is LGHNA and CDR2 YNFKEQ. CDR3 coding DNA: TGTGCCAGCAGCCAAGACGCCGCAGAGACCCAGTACTTC. This gives the protein CASSQDAAETQYF.

The chain recombines TRBV7-3 with TRBJ1-1, with D perhaps TRBD1 (6 bases). Trimming shortened V by 4 bases and J by 5 bases, and 11 bases separated the two germline ends. The CDR3 has 13 residues. Per germline, CDR1 SGHTA and CDR2 FQGTGA. CDR3 DNA: TGTGCCAGCAGCTCGGACAGTGGGACTGAAGCTTTCTTT. Residues: CASSSDSGTEAFF.

The genes are TRBV21-1 and TRBJ1-5; the table assigns TRBD1, which was not confirmed against the DNA. TRBV21-1 is assigned pseudogene status. The CDR3 has 16 residues. The CDR3, as DNA: TGTGCCAGCAGCAAAGCGGGCAGGGGGATCAATCAGCCCCAGCATTTT. Its protein product is CASSKAGRGINQPQHF.

The chain carries TRBV6-1 and TRBJ2-1; TRBD2 aligns across 9 bases. This CDR3 has 14 amino acids. V shed 3 bases and J 4 bases; nucleotides not matched to a gene: 1. Germline CDR1 MNHNS, CDR2 SASEGT. This CDR3 reads CASSDLAGYNEQFF. The CDR3 nucleotides read TGTGCCAGCAGTGATCTAGCGGGGTACAATGAGCAGTTCTTC.

This clone has a single count. The rearrangement uses TRBV10-3 and TRBJ2-3; 10 bases line up with TRBD2. The CDR3 runs to 17 residues. V lost 0 bases and J lost 2; bases outside the gene matches: 5. The germline CDR1 and CDR2 sequences are ENHRY and SYGVKD. CDR3 in DNA: TGTGCCATCAGTGAGTCTTGGACTAGCGGTTCCACAGATACGCAGTATTTT. Protein: CAISESWTSGSTDTQYF.

Worth noting for this clone: Additional DNA sequences in this sample encode the identical CDR3. The chain carries TRBV2 and TRBJ2-7, with D perhaps being TRBD1 or TRBD2 (5 bases each). Germline assignment: CDR1 SNHLY and CDR2 FYNNEI. The CDR3 length is 14 residues. The V end lost 6 bases, the J end lost 7 bases, and 19 bases lay between the germline ends. This CDR3 reads CASSRDGPLNEQYF. The CDR3 DNA reads as TGTGCCAGCAGCCGGGACGGCCCCCTAAATGAGCAGTACTTC.

The genes are TRBV10-3 and TRBJ2-1, with 7 bases that match TRBD1. This CDR3 region has 13 residues. Looked up from germline, CDR1 is ENHRY and CDR2 is SYGVKD. V lost 2 bases and J lost 7; bases outside the gene matches: 2. CDR3 DNA sequence: TGTGCCATCAGTGAGGCCAGGGGGAATGAGCAGTTCTTC. It codes for CAISEARGNEQFF.